The present T cell receptor (beta chain) was sequenced within a study of shared clonotypes between healthy human individuals. This CDR3 has 16 residues. The ends were cut back, 0 bases at V and 2 bases at J, with 15 bases in the middle. Germline V gene data show CDR1 as SGDLS and CDR2 as YYNGEE. The naive CD8 population came from CD45RO-negative cells selected for CCR7, without terminally differentiated effector memory CD45RA+ cells. About this clone: Its antigen remains unidentified.

Overall study findings and caveats: Larger estimated richness was generally recorded for naive subsets relative to memory subsets.

Running of the assay took place at deep level. Method: immunoSEQ multiplex PCR; TCRdb's copy keeps in-frame clones and lacks some. The sample lists approximately 2,000,000 clones, 80% to 95% occurring once. The sequence derives from a young man in good health. Some clones in this sample may be carry-over from other donors' samples. Material: naive CD8+ T cells from PBMCs. This chain connects TRBV9 to TRBJ2-7, with D possibly matching TRBD2 (5 bases). CDR3 residues: CASSVGGVNSAYEQYF. The CDR3 nucleotides are TGTGCCAGCAGCGTAGGGGGAGTGAACTCGGCCTACGAGCAGTACTTC.